By share, the clone carrying this T cell receptor beta chain ranks as medium-sized. The data originate from a study of blood T cell repertoires in acute mononucleosis. Regarding time point: acute infectious mononucleosis, at clinical presentation within 2 weeks of symptom onset (visit 1). Repertoires were generated with immunoSEQ multiplex PCR, while TCRdb's copy carries only in-frame clones and drops some. The sample has 6,500 to 7,500 clones, less than 30% seen once. Sequencing was performed on EBV YVL epitope tetramer+ CD8+ T cells sorted from PBMCs, taken during acute infectious mononucleosis. The sample's subset: CD8 T cells binding a tetramer with EBV BRLF1 109-117 peptide (YVL-BR). The source of this sequence is a young woman with infectious mononucleosis caused by EBV.

This CDR3 is CASSWTPSYEQYF. CDR3 nucleotides: TGTGCCAGCAGTTGGACCCCTTCGTACGAGCAGTACTTC. The chain joins TRBV27 to TRBJ2-7; D remains ambiguous. CDR1 and CDR2 from the germline V gene are MNHEY and SMNVEV (reference sequence). V was cut by 4 bases and J by 4 bases, with 11 bases left in between. CDR3 length: 13 residues.